The 23 T cell receptor beta chains listed next were all sequenced from one sample in a study of blood T cell repertoires in COVID-19. This table comes from immunoSEQ multiplex PCR, and its TCRdb copy is limited to in-frame clones, with some not included. The data hold 90,000 to 110,000 clones, with under 90% observed a single time. Material for sequencing was peripheral blood. Every receptor here comes from an elderly man with acute or convalescent COVID-19.

The V gene is TRBV4-1, the J gene TRBJ2-7; no clear D. Germline assignment: CDR1 MGHRA and CDR2 YSYEKL. The CDR3 has 16 residues. Trimming removed 1 base from V and 0 bases from J, with 13 bases in between. The chain's CDR3 is CASSQAMGYSSYEQYF. CDR3 DNA sequence: TGCGCCAGCAGCCAAGCCATGGGCTACAGCTCCTACGAGCAGTACTTC.

V gene TRBV3-1 (or the pseudogene TRBV3-2) combines with J gene TRBJ2-7; D may be TRBD1 (5 bases). CDR3 size: 11 residues. Germline CDR1 and CDR2: LGHDT and YNNKEL (reference sequence). V gave up 4 bases and J gave up 4 bases, with 5 bases separating them. The CDR3 sequence: CASSRTYEQYF. The CDR3 nucleotides read TGTGCCAGCAGCCGGACATACGAGCAGTACTTC.

The sample holds one count of this clone. The chain recombines TRBV30 with TRBJ2-1; TRBD1 matches at 7 bases. The CDR3 consists of 12 residues. Germline lookup yields CDR1 GTSNPN and CDR2 SVGIG (reference sequence). V lost 0 bases to trimming and J lost 7 bases; unmatched junction nucleotides: 0. Here the CDR3 reads CAWSVQGNEQFF. The CDR3 nucleotides are TGTGCCTGGAGTGTACAGGGGAATGAGCAGTTCTTC.

The chain is built from TRBV4-3 and TRBJ2-5, with a tentative D call TRBD1 (6 bases). Trimming shortened V by 3 bases and J by 4 bases, and 15 bases separated the two germline ends. The CDR3 has 15 residues. Germline V lookup: CDR1 LGHNA, CDR2 YSLEER. CDR3 nucleotide sequence: TGCGCCAGCAGCCAGGTACAGGGTTATCGAGAGACCCAGTACTTC. Its protein is CASSQVQGYRETQYF.

The chain carries TRBV19 and TRBJ2-7; unclear D gene. The V gene's germline CDR1 is LNHDA and CDR2 SQIVND (reference sequence). With 2 bases removed from V and 6 bases from J, the gap between germline ends came to 23 bases. CDR3 size: 17 residues. The CDR3 DNA is TGTGCCAGTAGTATATCCAGGCCATTTAAGCTATACGCCGAGCAGTACTTC. Its translation is CASSISRPFKLYAEQYF.

The genes are TRBV6-2 or TRBV6-3 and TRBJ1-5; TRBD1 matches 8 bases. Per the germline V gene, CDR1 is MNHEY and CDR2 is SVGEGT. Unmatched junction bases numbered 4, after V lost 3 bases and J lost 3 bases. The CDR3 extends over 15 amino acids. The CDR3 bases are TGTGCCAGCAGTTATCCGGGACAGGTCAATCAGCCCCAGCATTTT. Translated, it gives CASSYPGQVNQPQHF.

Ten or more counts support this clone. The chain employs TRBV4-1 and TRBJ1-6, with TRBD1 identical over 7 bases. The CDR3 totals 17 residues. Germline V gene sequence: CDR1 MGHRA, CDR2 YSYEKL. V shed 0 bases, J shed 6 bases, and the junction held 8 bases outside the gene matches. This chain's CDR3 is CASSQDNRGRGNSPLHF. The CDR3 DNA is TGCGCCAGCAGCCAAGATAACAGGGGAAGGGGTAATTCACCCCTCCACTTT.

The chain recombines TRBV5-1 with TRBJ1-2, with TRBD1 identical over 8 bases. Trimming removed 6 bases from V and 6 bases from J; junction bases left unmatched: 4. The CDR3 runs to 12 residues. Looked up from germline, CDR1 is SGHRS and CDR2 is YFSETQ. CDR3 nucleotides: TGCGCCAGCAATCAACAGGGGGATGGCTACACCTTC. Protein: CASNQQGDGYTF.

This chain connects TRBV7-8 to TRBJ2-7; 10 bases fit TRBD1. The CDR3 is made up of 15 amino acids. Germline CDR1 is SGHVS and CDR2 is FQNEAQ. Germline trimming cut 8 bases from V and 2 bases from J; bases unmatched to any gene: 9. Here the CDR3 reads CASRNPGTGAYEQYF. The CDR3 nucleotides are TGTGCCAGCCGAAACCCCGGGACAGGGGCCTACGAGCAGTACTTC.

This clone was seen only a few times. V usage is TRBV5-1 and J usage is TRBJ1-1; D is undetermined. V was clipped by 4 bases and J by 2 bases, with 15 bases between them. From germline, CDR1 is SGHRS and CDR2 YFSETQ. There are 15 residues in the CDR3. CDR3 region: CASSIMTEINTEAFF. CDR3 coding DNA: TGCGCCAGCAGCATAATGACGGAGATTAACACTGAAGCTTTCTTT.

The chain combines TRBV19 with TRBJ1-1; 7 bases are a match to TRBD1. Germline trimming cut 5 bases from V and 1 base from J; bases unmatched to any gene: 7. The germline CDR1 and CDR2 sequences are LNHDA and SQIVND (reference sequence). This CDR3 is 15 amino acids long. Here the CDR3 reads CASSLRDRGNTEAFF. The DNA for the CDR3 is TGTGCCAGTAGTCTCCGGGACAGAGGGAACACTGAAGCTTTCTTT.

Concerning this clone itself: Other DNA sequences of this sample code for an identical CDR3. The gene calls are TRBV7-3 and TRBJ2-1; 12 bases are shared with TRBD2. Germline CDR1 and CDR2: SGHTA and FQGTGA. The CDR3 is 15 amino acids. With V trimmed by 4 bases and J by 8 bases, 6 bases remained unmatched. CDR3 coding DNA: TGTGCCAGCAGCTCCGGACTAGCGGGATTCGATGAGCAGTTCTTC. Protein product: CASSSGLAGFDEQFF.

The V gene is TRBV9, the J gene TRBJ2-2; 13 bases agree with TRBD2. The trim removed 4 bases at V and 8 bases at J, leaving 8 bases unmatched. The length of the CDR3 is 16 residues. Per germline, CDR1 SGDLS and CDR2 YYNGEE. The chain's CDR3 is CASSTTSGRAAGELFF. CDR3 in DNA: TGTGCCAGCAGCACAACTAGCGGGAGGGCCGCGGGGGAGCTGTTTTTT.

This clone has more than one count but fewer than ten. The chain links TRBV27 to TRBJ1-5; D uncertain. The germline V and J ends were trimmed by 1 base and 5 bases, with 6 bases remaining between them. Germline V gives CDR1 MNHEY, CDR2 SMNVEV (reference sequence). There are 13 residues in the CDR3. Here the CDR3 DNA reads TGTGCCAGCAGTTTATACGGGGATCAGCCCCAGCATTTT. It encodes CASSLYGDQPQHF.

The chain links TRBV24-1 to TRBJ2-5; 9 nucleotides align to TRBD1. V dropped 4 bases and J dropped 4; count of bases not matched to a gene: 6. This CDR3 contains 15 residues. The germline CDR1 and CDR2 sequences are KGHDR and SFDVKD. DNA for the CDR3: TGTGCCACCAGTGACCCTTCGGGACAGGGAGAGACCCAGTACTTC. Encoded protein: CATSDPSGQGETQYF.

This clone was seen a single time. The gene calls are TRBV7-9 and TRBJ2-1, with unresolved D. The V end lost 5 bases, the J end lost 9 bases, and 14 bases lay between the germline ends. The CDR3 totals 13 residues. Germline CDR1 is SEHNR and CDR2 is FQNEAQ (reference sequence). The CDR3: CASSHFSRVEQFF. CDR3 DNA: TGTGCCAGCAGCCACTTTTCAAGAGTTGAGCAGTTCTTC. Looking up the rest from reference TRBV7-9 and TRBJ2-1 gives the full variable domain: DTGVSQNPRHKITKRGQNVTFRCDPISEHNRLYWYRQTLGQGPEFLTYFQNEAQLEKSRLLSDRFSAERPKGSFSTLEIQRTEQGDSAMYLCASSHFSRVEQFFGPGTRLTVL.

In this sample, this clone turned up once. This chain uses TRBV6-5 with TRBJ1-1; D not resolved. Trimming removed 0 bases from V and 8 bases from J, with 7 bases in between. Germline V lookup: CDR1 MNHEY, CDR2 SVGAGI. The CDR3 has 12 residues. CDR3 in amino acids: CASSYSRSEAFF. The CDR3 DNA reads as TGTGCCAGCAGTTACTCGAGATCAGAAGCTTTCTTT.

The chain employs TRBV18 and TRBJ1-6, with a tentative D call TRBD1 (5 bases). Germline values: CDR1 KGHSH, CDR2 LQKENI. The CDR3 covers 15 residues. V lost 4 bases and J 5 bases, leaving 12 bases between the germline ends. The CDR3 sequence: CASSQGLNHNSPLHF. The CDR3 bases are TGTGCCAGCTCACAGGGACTTAACCATAATTCACCCCTCCACTTT.

This clone has only one observation. J is TRBJ1-2 and V is TRBV6-4, with a possible D match to TRBD1 (6 bases). V gave up 4 bases and J gave up 5 bases, with 11 bases separating them. The CDR3 has 13 amino acids. Germline-derived CDR1 and CDR2 are MRHNA and SNTAGT. Here the CDR3 DNA reads TGTGCCAGCAGTGGGGACCAGGGGTATGGCTACACCTTC. Translating it yields CASSGDQGYGYTF.

This clone was observed a few times. The chain is built from TRBV19 and TRBJ2-4, with 8 positions matching TRBD1. There are 15 residues in the CDR3. Losses at the gene ends were 3 bases for V and 7 bases for J; bases not matched to a gene: 8. Per germline, CDR1 LNHDA and CDR2 SQIVND (reference sequence). CDR3 sequence reads: CASSMSYGTGNIQYF. Here the CDR3 DNA reads TGTGCCAGTAGTATGTCTTATGGGACAGGCAACATTCAGTACTTC.

The J gene is TRBJ2-2, the V gene TRBV20-1, with D possibly being TRBD2 (5 bases). The CDR3 totals 14 residues. Trimming removed 3 bases from V and 5 bases from J, with 13 bases in between. The germline V gene encodes CDR1 DFQATT and CDR2 SNEGSKA (reference sequence). The CDR3 region is CSASSASPTGELFF. CDR3 in DNA: TGCAGTGCTAGTAGCGCAAGCCCGACCGGGGAGCTGTTTTTT.

V is TRBV7-2 and J is TRBJ2-1; 10 bases are shared with TRBD1. The J segment lost 3 bases and the V segment lost 5 bases, leaving 7 bases of the junction unmatched. Germline V gene data show CDR1 as SGHTA and CDR2 as FQGNSA. CDR3 length: 16 residues. CDR3 in DNA: TGTGCCAGCAGCCCCCGGACAGGGGGAGGCTACAATGAGCAGTTCTTC. It codes for CASSPRTGGGYNEQFF.

This chain connects TRBV2 to TRBJ2-7; 9 bases align to TRBD1. Losses at the gene ends were 5 bases for V and 2 bases for J; bases not matched to a gene: 4. The germline V gene encodes CDR1 SNHLY and CDR2 FYNNEI. The CDR3 runs to 14 residues. This CDR3 reads CASSKGQGTYEQYF. The CDR3 DNA is TGTGCCAGCAGTAAAGGACAGGGGACCTACGAGCAGTACTTC. The variable domain in full, with the rest retrieved from reference TRBV2 and TRBJ2-7, is EPEVTQTPSHQVTQMGQEVILRCVPISNHLYFYWYRQILGQKVEFLVSFYNNEISEKSEIFDDQFSVERPDGSNFTLKIRSTKLEDSAMYFCASSKGQGTYEQYFGPGTRLTVT.